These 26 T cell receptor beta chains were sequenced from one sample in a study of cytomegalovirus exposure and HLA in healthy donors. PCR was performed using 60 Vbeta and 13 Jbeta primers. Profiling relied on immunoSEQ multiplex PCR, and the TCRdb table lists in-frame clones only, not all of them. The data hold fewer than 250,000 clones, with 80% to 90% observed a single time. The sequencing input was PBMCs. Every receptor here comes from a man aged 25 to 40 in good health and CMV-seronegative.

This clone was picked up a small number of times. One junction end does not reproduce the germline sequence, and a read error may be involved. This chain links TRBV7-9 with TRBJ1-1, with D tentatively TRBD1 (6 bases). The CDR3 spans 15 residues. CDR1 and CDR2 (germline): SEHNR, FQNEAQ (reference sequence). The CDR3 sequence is CASSLGRGTYTEAFF. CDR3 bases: TGTGCCAGCAGTTTAGGCAGGGGCACGTACACTGAAGCTTTCTTT.

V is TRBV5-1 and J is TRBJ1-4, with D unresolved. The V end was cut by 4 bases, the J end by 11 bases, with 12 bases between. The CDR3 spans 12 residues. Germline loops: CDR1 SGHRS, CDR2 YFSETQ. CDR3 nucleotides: TGCGCCAGCAGCCCGGCCTCGGGGAAACTGTTTTTT. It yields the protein CASSPASGKLFF.

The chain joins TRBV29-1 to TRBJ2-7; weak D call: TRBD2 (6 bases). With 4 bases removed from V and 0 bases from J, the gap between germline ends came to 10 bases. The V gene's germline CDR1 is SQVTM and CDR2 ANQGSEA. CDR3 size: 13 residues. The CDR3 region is CSVAGGSSYEQYF. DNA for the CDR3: TGCAGCGTTGCCGGGGGTAGCTCCTACGAGCAGTACTTC.

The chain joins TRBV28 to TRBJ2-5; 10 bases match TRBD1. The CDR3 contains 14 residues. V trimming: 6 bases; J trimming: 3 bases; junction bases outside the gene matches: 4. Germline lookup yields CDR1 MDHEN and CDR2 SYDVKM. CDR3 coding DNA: TGTGCCAGCAGGGAGGACAGGGGGGAAGAGACCCAGTACTTC. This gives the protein CASREDRGEETQYF.

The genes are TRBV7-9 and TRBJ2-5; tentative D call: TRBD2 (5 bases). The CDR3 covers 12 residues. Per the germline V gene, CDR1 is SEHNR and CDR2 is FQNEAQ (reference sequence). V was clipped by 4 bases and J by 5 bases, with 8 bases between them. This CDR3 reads CASSSWRETQYF. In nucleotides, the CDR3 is TGTGCCAGCAGCTCCTGGAGGGAGACCCAGTACTTC. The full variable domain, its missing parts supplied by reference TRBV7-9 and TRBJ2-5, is DTGVSQNPRHKITKRGQNVTFRCDPISEHNRLYWYRQTLGQGPEFLTYFQNEAQLEKSRLLSDRFSAERPKGSFSTLEIQRTEQGDSAMYLCASSSWRETQYFGPGTRLLVL.

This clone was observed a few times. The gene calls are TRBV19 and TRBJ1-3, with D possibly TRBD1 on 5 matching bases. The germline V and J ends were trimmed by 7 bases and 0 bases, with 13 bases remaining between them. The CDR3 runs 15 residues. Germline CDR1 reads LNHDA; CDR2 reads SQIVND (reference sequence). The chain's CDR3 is CASMTDRLSGNTIYF. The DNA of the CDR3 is TGTGCCAGTATGACTGACAGACTCTCTGGAAACACCATATATTTT.

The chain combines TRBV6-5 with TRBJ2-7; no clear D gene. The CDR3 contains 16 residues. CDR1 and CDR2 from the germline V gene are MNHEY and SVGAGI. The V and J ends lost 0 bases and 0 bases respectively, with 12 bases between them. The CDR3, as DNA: TGTGCCAGCAGTTACTCGAGCTCATTGAGCTCCTACGAGCAGTACTTC. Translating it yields CASSYSSSLSSYEQYF.

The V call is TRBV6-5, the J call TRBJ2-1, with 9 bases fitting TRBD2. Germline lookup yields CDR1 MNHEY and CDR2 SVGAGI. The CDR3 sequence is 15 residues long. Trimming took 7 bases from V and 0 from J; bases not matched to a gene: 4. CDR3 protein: CASTRGGVSYNEQFF. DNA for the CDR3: TGTGCCAGCACCCGCGGGGGGGTCTCCTACAATGAGCAGTTCTTC.

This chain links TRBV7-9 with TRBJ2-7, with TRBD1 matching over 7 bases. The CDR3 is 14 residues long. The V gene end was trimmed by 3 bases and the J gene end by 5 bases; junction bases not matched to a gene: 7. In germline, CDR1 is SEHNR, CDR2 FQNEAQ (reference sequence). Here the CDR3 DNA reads TGTGCCAGCAGCTTTAGGGGGCCCCGGGACGAGCAGTACTTC. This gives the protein CASSFRGPRDEQYF.

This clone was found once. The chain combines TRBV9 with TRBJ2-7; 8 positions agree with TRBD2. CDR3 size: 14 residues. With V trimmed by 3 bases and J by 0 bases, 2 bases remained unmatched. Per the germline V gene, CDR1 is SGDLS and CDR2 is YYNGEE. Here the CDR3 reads CASSAGGASYEQYF. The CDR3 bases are TGTGCCAGCAGCGCCGGGGGGGCCTCCTACGAGCAGTACTTC.

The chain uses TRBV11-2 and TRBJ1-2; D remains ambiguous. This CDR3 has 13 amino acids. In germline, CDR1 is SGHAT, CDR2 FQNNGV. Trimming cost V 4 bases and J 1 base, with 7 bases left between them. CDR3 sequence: CASSSTNNYGYTF. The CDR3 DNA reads TGTGCCAGCAGCTCGACAAATAACTATGGCTACACCTTC.

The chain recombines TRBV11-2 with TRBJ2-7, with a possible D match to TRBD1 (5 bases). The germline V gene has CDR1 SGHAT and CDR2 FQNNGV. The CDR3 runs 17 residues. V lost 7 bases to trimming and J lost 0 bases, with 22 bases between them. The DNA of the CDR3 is TGTGCCAGCAACCACCGTAGGGGTCAACTCTTCTCCTACGAGCAGTACTTC. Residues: CASNHRRGQLFSYEQYF.

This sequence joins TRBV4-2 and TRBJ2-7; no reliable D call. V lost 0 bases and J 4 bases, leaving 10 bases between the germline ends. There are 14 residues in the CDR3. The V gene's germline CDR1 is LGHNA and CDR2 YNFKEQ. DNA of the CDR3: TGTGCCAGCAGCCAAGAAACTGCCGTATACGAGCAGTACTTC. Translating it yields CASSQETAVYEQYF.

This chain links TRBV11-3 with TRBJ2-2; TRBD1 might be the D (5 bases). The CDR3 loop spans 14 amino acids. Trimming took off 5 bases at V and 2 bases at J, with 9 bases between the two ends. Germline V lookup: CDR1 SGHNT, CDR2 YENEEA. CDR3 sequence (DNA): TGTGCCAGCAGCCCCGACAGAAACACCGGGGAGCTGTTTTTT. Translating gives CASSPDRNTGELFF.

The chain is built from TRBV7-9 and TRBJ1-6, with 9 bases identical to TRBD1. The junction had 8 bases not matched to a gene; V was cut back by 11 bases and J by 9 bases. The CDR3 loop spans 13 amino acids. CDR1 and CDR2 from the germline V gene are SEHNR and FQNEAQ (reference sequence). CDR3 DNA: TGTGCCGTGGCGGGACAGGGAGGTTCACCCCTCCACTTT. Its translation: CAVAGQGGSPLHF. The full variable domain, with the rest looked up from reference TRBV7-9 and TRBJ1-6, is DTGVSQNPRHKITKRGQNVTFRCDPISEHNRLYWYRQTLGQGPEFLTYFQNEAQLEKSRLLSDRFSAERPKGSFSTLEIQRTEQGDSAMYLCAVAGQGGSPLHFGNGTRLTVT.

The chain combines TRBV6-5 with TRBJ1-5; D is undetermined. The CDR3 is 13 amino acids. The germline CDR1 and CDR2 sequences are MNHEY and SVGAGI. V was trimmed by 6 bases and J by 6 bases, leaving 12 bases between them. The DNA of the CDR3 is TGTGCCAGCAGCCTCCACTACGGTCAGCCCCAGCATTTT. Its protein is CASSLHYGQPQHF.

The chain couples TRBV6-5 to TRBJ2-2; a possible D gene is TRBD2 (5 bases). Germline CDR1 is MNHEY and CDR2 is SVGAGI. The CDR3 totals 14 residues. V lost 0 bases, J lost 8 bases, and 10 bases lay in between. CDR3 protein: CASSYSGVAGELFF. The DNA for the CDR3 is TGTGCCAGCAGTTACTCCGGGGTCGCGGGGGAGCTGTTTTTT.

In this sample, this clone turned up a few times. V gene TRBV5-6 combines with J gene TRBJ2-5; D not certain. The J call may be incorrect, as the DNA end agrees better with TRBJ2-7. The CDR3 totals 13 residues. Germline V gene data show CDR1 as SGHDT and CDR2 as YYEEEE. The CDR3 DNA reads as TGTGCCAGCAGCTTGGGATCGATAAACGAGCAGTACTTC. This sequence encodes CASSLGSINEQYF.

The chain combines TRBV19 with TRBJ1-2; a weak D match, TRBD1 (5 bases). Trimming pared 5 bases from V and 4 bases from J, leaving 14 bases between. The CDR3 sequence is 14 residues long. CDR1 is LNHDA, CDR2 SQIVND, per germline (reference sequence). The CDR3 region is CASSWSRGSYGYTF. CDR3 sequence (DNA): TGTGCCAGTAGTTGGAGTAGGGGATCCTATGGCTACACCTTC.

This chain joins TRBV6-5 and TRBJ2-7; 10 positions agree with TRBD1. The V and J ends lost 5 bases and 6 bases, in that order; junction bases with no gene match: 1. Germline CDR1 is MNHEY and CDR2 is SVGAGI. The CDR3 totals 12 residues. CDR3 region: CASSRTGGEQYF. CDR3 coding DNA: TGTGCCAGCAGTCGGACAGGGGGCGAGCAGTACTTC.

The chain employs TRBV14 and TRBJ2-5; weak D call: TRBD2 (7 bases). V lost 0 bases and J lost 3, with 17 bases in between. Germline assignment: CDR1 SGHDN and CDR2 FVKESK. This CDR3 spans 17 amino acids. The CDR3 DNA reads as TGTGCCAGCAGCCAAGATGTCCTTGGGGGGGCTAAAGAGACCCAGTACTTC. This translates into CASSQDVLGGAKETQYF. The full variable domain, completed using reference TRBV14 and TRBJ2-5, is EAGVTQFPSHSVIEKGQTVTLRCDPISGHDNLYWYRRVMGKEIKFLLHFVKESKQDESGMPNNRFLAERTGGTYSTLKVQPAELEDSGVYFCASSQDVLGGAKETQYFGPGTRLLVL.

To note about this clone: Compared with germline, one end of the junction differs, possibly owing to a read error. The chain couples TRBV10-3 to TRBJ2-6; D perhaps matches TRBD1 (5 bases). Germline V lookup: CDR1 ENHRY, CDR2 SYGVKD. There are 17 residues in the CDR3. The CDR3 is CAIGKNIGMSGASVLTF. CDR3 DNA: TGTGCCATCGGGAAGAATATAGGGATGAGTGGGGCCAGCGTCCTGACTTTC.

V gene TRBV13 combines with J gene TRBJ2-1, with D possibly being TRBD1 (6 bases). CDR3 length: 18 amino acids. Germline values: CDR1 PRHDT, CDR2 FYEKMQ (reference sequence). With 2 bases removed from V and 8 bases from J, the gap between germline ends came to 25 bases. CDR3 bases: TGTGCCAGCAGCTTATATTTAATGGGGGCCGCAGGGGCCCATGAGCAGTTCTTC. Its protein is CASSLYLMGAAGAHEQFF.

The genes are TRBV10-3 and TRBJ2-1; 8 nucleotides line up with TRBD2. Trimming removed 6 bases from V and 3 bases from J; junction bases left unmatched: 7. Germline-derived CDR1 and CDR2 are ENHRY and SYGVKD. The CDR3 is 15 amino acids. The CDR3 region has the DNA TGTGCCATCAGCCAACTAAGCGGGAGCTACAATGAGCAGTTCTTC. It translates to CAISQLSGSYNEQFF.

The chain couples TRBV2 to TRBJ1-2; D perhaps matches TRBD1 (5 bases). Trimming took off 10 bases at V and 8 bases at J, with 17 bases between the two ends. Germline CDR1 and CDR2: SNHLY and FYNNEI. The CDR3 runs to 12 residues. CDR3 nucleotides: TGTGCCACAATAGGACGGGGGGTCGGCTACACCTTC. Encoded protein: CATIGRGVGYTF. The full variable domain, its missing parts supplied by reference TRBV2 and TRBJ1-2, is EPEVTQTPSHQVTQMGQEVILRCVPISNHLYFYWYRQILGQKVEFLVSFYNNEISEKSEIFDDQFSVERPDGSNFTLKIRSTKLEDSAMYFCATIGRGVGYTFGSGTRLTVV.

CDR3 in DNA: TGCGCCAGCAGCCAGGCCGGACAGGGTCGGGATGAGCAGTTCTTC. Protein product: CASSQAGQGRDEQFF. This chain uses TRBV4-1 with TRBJ2-1, with 8 bases matching TRBD1. CDR3 length: 15 amino acids. With V trimmed by 3 bases and J by 8 bases, 9 bases remained unmatched. CDR1 MGHRA and CDR2 YSYEKL come from the germline V gene.